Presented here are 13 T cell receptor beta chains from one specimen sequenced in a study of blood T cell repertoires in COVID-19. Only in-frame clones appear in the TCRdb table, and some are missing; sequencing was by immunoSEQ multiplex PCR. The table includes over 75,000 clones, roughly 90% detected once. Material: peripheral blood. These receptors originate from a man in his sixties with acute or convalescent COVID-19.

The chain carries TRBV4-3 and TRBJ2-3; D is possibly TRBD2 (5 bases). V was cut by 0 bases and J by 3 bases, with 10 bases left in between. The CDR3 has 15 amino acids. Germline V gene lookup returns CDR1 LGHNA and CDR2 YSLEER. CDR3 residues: CASSQDQEDTDTQYF. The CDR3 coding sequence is TGCGCCAGCAGCCAAGATCAGGAGGATACAGATACGCAGTATTTT.

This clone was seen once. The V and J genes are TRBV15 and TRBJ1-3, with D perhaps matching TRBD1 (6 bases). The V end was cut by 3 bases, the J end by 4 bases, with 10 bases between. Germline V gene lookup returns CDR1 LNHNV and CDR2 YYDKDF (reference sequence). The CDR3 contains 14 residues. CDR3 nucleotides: TGTGCCACCAGCAGTGCAGGGGAGGGAAACACCATATATTTT. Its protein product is CATSSAGEGNTIYF.

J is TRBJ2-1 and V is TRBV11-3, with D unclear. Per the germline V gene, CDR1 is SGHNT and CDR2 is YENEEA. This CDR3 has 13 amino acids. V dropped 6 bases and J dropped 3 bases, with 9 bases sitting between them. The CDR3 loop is CASRPPDYNEQFF. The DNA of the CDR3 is TGTGCCAGCAGACCCCCAGACTACAATGAGCAGTTCTTC. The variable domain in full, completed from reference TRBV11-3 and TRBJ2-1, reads EAGVVQSPRYKIIEKKQPVAFWCNPISGHNTLYWYLQNLGQGPELLIRYENEEAVDDSQLPKDRFSAERLKGVDSTLKIQPAELGDSAVYLCASRPPDYNEQFFGPGTRLTVL.

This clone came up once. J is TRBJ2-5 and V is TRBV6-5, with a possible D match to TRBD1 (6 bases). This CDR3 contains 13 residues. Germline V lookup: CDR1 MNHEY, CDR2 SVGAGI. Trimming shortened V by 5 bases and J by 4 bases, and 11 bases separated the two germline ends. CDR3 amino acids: CASSQGHRETQYF. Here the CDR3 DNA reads TGTGCCAGCAGTCAGGGACACAGAGAGACCCAGTACTTC.

This CDR3 reads CASSRRTGNSYEQYF. The CDR3 DNA reads as TGTGCCAGCAGCAGGAGGACAGGGAACTCCTACGAGCAGTACTTC. V usage is TRBV5-6 and J usage is TRBJ2-7; 8 nucleotides agree with TRBD1. The CDR3 sequence is 15 residues long. Germline V lookup: CDR1 SGHDT, CDR2 YYEEEE. With V trimmed by 4 bases and J by 0 bases, 6 bases remained unmatched.

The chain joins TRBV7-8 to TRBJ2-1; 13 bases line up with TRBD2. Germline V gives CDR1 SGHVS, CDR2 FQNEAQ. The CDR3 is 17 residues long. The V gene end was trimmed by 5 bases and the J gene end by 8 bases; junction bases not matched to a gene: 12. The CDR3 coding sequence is TGTGCCAGCAGCCAAGGTCCCGGGACTAGCGGGACCGATGAGCAGTTCTTC. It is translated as CASSQGPGTSGTDEQFF.

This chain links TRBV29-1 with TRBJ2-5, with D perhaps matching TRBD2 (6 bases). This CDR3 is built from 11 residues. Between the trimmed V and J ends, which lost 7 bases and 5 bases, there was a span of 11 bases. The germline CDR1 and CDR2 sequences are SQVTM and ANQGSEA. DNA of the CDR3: TGCAGCGGACGTGCGGGGGAGACCCAGTACTTC. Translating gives CSGRAGETQYF. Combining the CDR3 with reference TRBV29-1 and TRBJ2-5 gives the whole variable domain SAVISQKPSRDICQRGTSLTIQCQVDSQVTMMFWYRQQPGQSLTLIATANQGSEATYESGFVIDKFPISRPNLTFSTLTVSNMSPEDSSIYLCSGRAGETQYFGPGTRLLVL.

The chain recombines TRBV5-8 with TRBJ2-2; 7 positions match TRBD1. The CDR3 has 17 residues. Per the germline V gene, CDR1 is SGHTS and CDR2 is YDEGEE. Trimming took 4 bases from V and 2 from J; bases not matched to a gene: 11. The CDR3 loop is CASSGIYRGPNTGELFF. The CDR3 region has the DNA TGTGCCAGCAGCGGGATCTACAGGGGCCCCAACACCGGGGAGCTGTTTTTT.

The CDR3 DNA reads TGTGCCAGCAGCCAAGATAGCAATTCACCCCTCCACTTT. Amino acid sequence: CASSQDSNSPLHF. The chain is built from TRBV14 and TRBJ1-6, with no clear D. Germline lookup yields CDR1 SGHDN and CDR2 FVKESK. Trimming cost V 0 bases and J 7 bases, with 4 bases left between them. This CDR3 contains 13 residues.

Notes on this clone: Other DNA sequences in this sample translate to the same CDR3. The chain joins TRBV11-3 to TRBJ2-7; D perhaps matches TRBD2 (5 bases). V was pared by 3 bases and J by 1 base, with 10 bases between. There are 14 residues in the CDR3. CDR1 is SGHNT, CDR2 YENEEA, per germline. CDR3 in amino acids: CASSLTDSSYEQYF. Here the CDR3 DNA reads TGTGCCAGCAGCTTGACGGACTCTTCCTACGAGCAGTACTTC.

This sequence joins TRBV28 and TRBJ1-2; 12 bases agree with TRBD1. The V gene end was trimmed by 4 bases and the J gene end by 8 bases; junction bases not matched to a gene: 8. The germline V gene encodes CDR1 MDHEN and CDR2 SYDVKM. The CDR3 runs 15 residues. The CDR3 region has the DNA TGTGCCAGCAGTTATCTGGGACAGGGGGCGGACGGCTACACCTTC. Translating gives CASSYLGQGADGYTF.

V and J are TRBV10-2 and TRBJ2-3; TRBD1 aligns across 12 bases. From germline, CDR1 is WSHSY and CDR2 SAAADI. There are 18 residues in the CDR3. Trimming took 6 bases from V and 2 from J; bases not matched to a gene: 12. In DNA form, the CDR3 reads TGCGCCAGCAGGGCTGGGACAGGGGGCGTGATTTCCACAGATACGCAGTATTTT. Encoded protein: CASRAGTGGVISTDTQYF.

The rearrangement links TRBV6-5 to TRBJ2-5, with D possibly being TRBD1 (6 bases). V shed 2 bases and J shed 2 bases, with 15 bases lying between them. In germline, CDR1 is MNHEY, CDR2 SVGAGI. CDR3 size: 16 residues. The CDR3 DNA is TGTGCCAGCAGTTACCCGGCCCAGGGGAAACAAGAGACCCAGTACTTC. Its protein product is CASSYPAQGKQETQYF.